The subject of this entry is one T cell receptor (beta chain). The data belong to a study of blood T cell repertoires in COVID-19. On the study more broadly: Acute-phase and convalescent COVID-19 samples originated in the United States, Italy and Spain.

Methods used by the authors: Estimates of nucleated cell counts were drawn from the amplification of reference gene primers. Libraries were prepared by immunoSEQ multiplex PCR; TCRdb keeps only in-frame clonotypes and omits some of them. V, J and clone size are those of that table, while D and trimming were read from the DNA. In the table there are 250,000 or so clones, more than 65% of which are singletons. The germline V gene encodes CDR1 LGHDT and CDR2 YNNKEL (reference sequence). CDR3 length: 12 amino acids. Trimming left V 0 bases short and J 12 bases short, with 11 bases between. The chain recombines TRBV3-1 (or the pseudogene TRBV3-2) with TRBJ2-5; no definite D call. This receptor was identified in a man in his forties or fifties who had recovered from COVID-19. The sample taken for sequencing was PBMCs or T cells enriched from blood (not recorded which). The CDR3 sequence is CASSQDYAQEYF. CDR3 sequence (DNA): TGTGCCAGCAGCCAAGATTACGCTCAGGAGTACTTC.